This T cell receptor (beta chain) was observed in a study of early T cells in non-severe SARS-CoV-2 infection. The CDR3 has 15 residues. CDR1 SGHVS and CDR2 FQNEAQ come from the germline V gene. V was clipped by 5 bases and J by 9 bases, with 17 bases between them. TCRdb called the 5' RACE reads again in MiXCR, with one record for every CDR3 protein. This table has tens of thousands of distinct CDR3 sequences, 4.5% to 5% appearing once. This clonotype occurred many times. The chain couples TRBV7-8 to TRBJ1-6; the D gene is possibly TRBD1 (5 bases). Material for sequencing was whole blood. The clonotype originates from an adult who was a healthcare worker with PCR-confirmed SARS-CoV-2 infection or an uninfected control (not recorded which). CDR3 loop: CASSDMRGGSSPLHF. In DNA form, the CDR3 reads TGTGCCAGCAGCGACATGCGCGGGGGAAGTTCACCCCTCCACTTT.